The entry that follows covers one T cell receptor beta chain sequence. The CDR3 runs to 15 residues. J was trimmed by 4 bases and V by 2 bases; bases with no gene match: 5. Germline V gives CDR1 MNHEY, CDR2 SVGAGI. The sample originates from a study of cytomegalovirus exposure and HLA in healthy donors. The PCR contained 60 Vbeta and 13 Jbeta primers. The protocol was immunoSEQ multiplex PCR, while the TCRdb copy is restricted to in-frame clones and leaves out a portion. The data show nearly 200,000 clones, 70% to 80% seen once. The gene calls are TRBV6-5 and TRBJ2-7, with 10 bases matching TRBD1. Material: PBMCs. The receptor was isolated from a male donor in good health and CMV-seropositive. CDR3 residues: CASSYGTGVPYEQYF. DNA of the CDR3: TGTGCCAGCAGTTACGGGACAGGGGTTCCTTACGAGCAGTACTTC.